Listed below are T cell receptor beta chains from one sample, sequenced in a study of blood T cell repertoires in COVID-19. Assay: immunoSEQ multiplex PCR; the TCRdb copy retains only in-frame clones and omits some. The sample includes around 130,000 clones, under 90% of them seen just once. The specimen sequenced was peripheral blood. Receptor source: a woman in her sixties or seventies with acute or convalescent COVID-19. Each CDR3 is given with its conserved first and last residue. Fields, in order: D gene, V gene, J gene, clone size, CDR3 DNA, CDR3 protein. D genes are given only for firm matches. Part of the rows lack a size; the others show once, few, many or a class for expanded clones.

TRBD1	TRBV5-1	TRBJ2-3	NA	TGCGCCAGCAGCCCACAGGGGGCGAGGAGCGCAGATACGCAGTATTTT	CASSPQGARSADTQYF
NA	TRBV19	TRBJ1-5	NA	TGTGCCAGTAGTCCCCGGAGTAGGGGCGGCAATCAGCCCCAGCATTTT	CASSPRSRGGNQPQHF
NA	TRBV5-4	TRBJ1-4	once	TGTGCCAGCAGCTTGGACGCGAATGAAAAACTGTTTTTT	CASSLDANEKLFF
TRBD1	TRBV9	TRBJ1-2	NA	TGTGCCAGCAGCGCACTCCTGACAGGGCCTTATGGCTACACCTTC	CASSALLTGPYGYTF
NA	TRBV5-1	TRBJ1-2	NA	TGCGCCAGCAGCTTGGGCGGGCCCAACTATGGCTACACCTTC	CASSLGGPNYGYTF
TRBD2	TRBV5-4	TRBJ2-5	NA	TGTGCCAGCAGCTTGGTGGGTAGCGGGGGCCTGACGGCGTACCAAGAGACCCAGTACTTC	CASSLVGSGGLTAYQETQYF
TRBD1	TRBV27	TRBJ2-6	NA	TGTGCCAGCCGGGACAGGGTCCACTCTGGGGCCAACGTCCTGACTTTC	CASRDRVHSGANVLTF
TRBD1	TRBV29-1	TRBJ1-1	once	TGCAGCGCAGGTCGTAACAGGGGGGACACTGAAGCTTTCTTT	CSAGRNRGDTEAFF
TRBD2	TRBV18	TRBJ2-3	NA	TGTGCCAGCTCACCACCGACGAGCGGGGGATTCACAGATACGCAGTATTTT	CASSPPTSGGFTDTQYF
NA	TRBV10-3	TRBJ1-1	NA	TGTGCCATCAGCGGGTTAGATCGGGAAGCTTTCTTT	CAISGLDREAFF
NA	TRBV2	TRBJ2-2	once	TGTGCCAGCAGCTCGGGACTCCGGACCGGGGAGCTGTTTTTT	CASSSGLRTGELFF
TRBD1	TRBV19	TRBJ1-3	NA	TGTGCCAGTAGTACCACAGGGGGATCAGGAAACACCATATATTTT	CASSTTGGSGNTIYF
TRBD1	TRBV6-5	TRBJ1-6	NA	TGTGCCAGCAGCTTACCGGGACAGGGGAATTCACCCCTCCACTTT	CASSLPGQGNSPLHF
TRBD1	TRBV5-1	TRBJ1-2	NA	TGCGCCAGCAGCTTGCAGTTAGGACAGGGGCCATATGGCTACACCTTC	CASSLQLGQGPYGYTF
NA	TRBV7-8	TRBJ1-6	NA	TGTGCCAGCAGCTTAGATATTAACGCGAATTCACCCCTCCACTTT	CASSLDINANSPLHF
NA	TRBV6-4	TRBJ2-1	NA	TGTGCCAGCAGTGAGAGAGGGGGGGCCTTTTACAATGAGCAGTTCTTC	CASSERGGAFYNEQFF